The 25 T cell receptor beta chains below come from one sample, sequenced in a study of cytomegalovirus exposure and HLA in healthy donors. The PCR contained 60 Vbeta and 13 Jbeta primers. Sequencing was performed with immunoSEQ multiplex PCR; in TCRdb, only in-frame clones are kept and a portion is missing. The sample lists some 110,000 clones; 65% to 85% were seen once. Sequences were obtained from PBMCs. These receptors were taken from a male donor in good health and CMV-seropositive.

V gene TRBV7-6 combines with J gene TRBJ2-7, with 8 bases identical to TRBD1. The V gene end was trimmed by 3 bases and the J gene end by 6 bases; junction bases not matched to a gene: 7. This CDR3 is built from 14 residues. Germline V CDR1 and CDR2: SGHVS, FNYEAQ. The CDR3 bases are TGTGCCAGCAGCTTTAGTGGGACAGGAGGCGAGCAGTACTTC. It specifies CASSFSGTGGEQYF. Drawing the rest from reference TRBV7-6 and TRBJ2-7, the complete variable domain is GAGVSQSPRYKVTKRGQDVALRCDPISGHVSLYWYRQALGQGPEFLTYFNYEAQQDKSGLPNDRFSAERPEGSISTLTIQRTEQRDSAMYRCASSFSGTGGEQYFGPGTRLTVT.

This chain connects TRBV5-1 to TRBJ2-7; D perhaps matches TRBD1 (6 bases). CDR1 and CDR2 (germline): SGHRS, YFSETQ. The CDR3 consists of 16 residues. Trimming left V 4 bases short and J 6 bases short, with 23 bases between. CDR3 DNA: TGCGCCAGCAGCCGACAGGTTTTCGGCCTACTAGGCGAGCAGTACTTC. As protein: CASSRQVFGLLGEQYF.

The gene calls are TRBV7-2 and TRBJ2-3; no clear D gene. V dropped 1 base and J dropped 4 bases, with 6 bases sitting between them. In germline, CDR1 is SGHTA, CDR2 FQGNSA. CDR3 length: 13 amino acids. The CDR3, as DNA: TGTGCCAGCAGCTTAGACAGACCAGATACGCAGTATTTT. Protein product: CASSLDRPDTQYF.

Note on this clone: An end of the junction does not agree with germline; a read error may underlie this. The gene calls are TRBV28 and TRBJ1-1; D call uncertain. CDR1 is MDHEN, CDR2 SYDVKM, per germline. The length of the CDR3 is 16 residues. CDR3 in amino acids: CASSLGPGILNTEAFF. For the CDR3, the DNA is TGTGCCAGCAGTTTAGGACCCGGGATCCTGAATACTGAAGCTTTCTTT.

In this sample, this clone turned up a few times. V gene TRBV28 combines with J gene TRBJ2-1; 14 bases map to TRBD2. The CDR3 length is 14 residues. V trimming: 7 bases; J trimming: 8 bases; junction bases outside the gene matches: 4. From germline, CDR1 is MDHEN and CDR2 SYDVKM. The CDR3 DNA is TGTGCCAGCAATTTGGGACTAGCGGGAGATGAGCAGTTCTTC. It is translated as CASNLGLAGDEQFF.

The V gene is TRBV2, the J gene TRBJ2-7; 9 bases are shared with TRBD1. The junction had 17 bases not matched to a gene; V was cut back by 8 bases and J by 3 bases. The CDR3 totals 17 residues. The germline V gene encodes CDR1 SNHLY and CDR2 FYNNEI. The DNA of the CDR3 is TGTGCCAGCGCTGGGACAGGGCCTCTTGATGCGATCTACGAGCAGTACTTC. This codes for CASAGTGPLDAIYEQYF.

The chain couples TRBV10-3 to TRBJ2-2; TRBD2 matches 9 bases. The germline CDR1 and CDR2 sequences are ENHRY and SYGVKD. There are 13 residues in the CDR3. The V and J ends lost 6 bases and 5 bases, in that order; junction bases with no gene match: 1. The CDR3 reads CAIRGLATGELFF. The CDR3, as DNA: TGTGCCATCAGGGGACTAGCTACCGGGGAGCTGTTTTTT.

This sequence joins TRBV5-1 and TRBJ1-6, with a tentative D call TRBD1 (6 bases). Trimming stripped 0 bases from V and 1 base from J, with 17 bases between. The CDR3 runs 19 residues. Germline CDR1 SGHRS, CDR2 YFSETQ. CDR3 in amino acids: CASSLGSDPRGSYNSPLHF. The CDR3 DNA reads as TGCGCCAGCAGCTTGGGGTCGGATCCCAGGGGTTCCTATAATTCACCCCTCCACTTT.

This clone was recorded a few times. The CDR3 DNA reads TGTGCCAGCAGCCGGGGGAGGGATACGCAGTATTTT. Amino acid sequence: CASSRGRDTQYF. The chain carries TRBV7-2 and TRBJ2-3, with D possibly TRBD2 on 6 matching bases. V was pared by 5 bases and J by 6 bases, with 9 bases between. The CDR3 covers 12 residues. CDR1 and CDR2 (germline): SGHTA, FQGNSA.

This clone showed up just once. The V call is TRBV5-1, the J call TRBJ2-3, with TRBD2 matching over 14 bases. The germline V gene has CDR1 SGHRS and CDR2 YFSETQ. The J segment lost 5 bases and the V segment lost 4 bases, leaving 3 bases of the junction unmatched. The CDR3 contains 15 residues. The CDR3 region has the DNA TGCGCCAGCAGCCCGGGACTAGCGGGAGTAGATACGCAGTATTTT. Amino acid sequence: CASSPGLAGVDTQYF. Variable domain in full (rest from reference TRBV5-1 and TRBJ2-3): KAGVTQTPRYLIKTRGQQVTLSCSPISGHRSVSWYQQTPGQGLQFLFEYFSETQRNKGNFPGRFSGRQFSNSRSEMNVSTLELGDSALYLCASSPGLAGVDTQYFGPGTRLTVL.

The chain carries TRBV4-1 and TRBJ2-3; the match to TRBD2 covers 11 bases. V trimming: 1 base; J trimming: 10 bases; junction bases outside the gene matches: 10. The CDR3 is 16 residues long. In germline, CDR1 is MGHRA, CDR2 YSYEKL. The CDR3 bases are TGCGCCAGCAGCCAAGTGGGACTAGCGGTATCCCGTTCGCAGTATTTT. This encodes CASSQVGLAVSRSQYF.

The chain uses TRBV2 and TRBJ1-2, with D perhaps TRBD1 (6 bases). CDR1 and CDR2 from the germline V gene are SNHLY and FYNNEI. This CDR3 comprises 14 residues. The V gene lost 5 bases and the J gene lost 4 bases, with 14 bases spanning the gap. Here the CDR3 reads CASSRGRGFYGYTF. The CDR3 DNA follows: TGTGCCAGCAGTAGGGGCAGGGGCTTCTATGGCTACACCTTC.

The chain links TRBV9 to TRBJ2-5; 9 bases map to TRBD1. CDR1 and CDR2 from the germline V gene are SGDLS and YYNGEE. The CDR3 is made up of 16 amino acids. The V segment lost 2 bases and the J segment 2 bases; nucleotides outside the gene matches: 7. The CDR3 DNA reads TGTGCCAGCAGCGTGGGGGGGACAGGGTCGCAAGAGACCCAGTACTTC. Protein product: CASSVGGTGSQETQYF.

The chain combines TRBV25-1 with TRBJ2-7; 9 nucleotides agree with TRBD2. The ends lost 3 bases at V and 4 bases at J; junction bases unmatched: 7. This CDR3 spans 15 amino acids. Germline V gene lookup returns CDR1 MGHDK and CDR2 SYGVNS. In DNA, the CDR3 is TGTGCCAGCAGTGACCCGGGACTAGCTACGTACGAGCAGTACTTC. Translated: CASSDPGLATYEQYF.

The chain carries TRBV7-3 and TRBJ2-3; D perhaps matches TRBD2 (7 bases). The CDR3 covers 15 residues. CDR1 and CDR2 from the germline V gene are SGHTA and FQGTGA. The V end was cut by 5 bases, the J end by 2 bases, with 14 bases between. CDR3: CASSLRGGPTDTQYF. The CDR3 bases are TGTGCCAGCAGCCTGAGGGGGGGACCCACAGATACGCAGTATTTT.

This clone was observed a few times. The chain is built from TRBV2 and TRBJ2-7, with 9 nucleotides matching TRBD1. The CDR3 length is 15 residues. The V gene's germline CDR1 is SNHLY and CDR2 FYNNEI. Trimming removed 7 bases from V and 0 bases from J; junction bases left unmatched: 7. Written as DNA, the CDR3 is TGTGCCAGCAACTCCGGGACAGGGAGCTCCTACGAGCAGTACTTC. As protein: CASNSGTGSSYEQYF.

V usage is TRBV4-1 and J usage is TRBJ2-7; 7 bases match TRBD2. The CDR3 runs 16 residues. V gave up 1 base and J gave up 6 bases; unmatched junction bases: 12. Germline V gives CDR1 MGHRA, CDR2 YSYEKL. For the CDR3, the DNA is TGCGCCAGCAGCCAAGGTGCTGCGGGAGCCGGAGGCGAGCAGTACTTC. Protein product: CASSQGAAGAGGEQYF.

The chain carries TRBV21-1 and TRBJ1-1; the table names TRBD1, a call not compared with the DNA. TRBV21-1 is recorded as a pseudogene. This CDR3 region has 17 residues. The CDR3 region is CASSLGAERLRNTEAFF. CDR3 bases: TGTGCCAGCAGCCTTGGGGCGGAGCGATTAAGGAACACTGAAGCTTTCTTT.

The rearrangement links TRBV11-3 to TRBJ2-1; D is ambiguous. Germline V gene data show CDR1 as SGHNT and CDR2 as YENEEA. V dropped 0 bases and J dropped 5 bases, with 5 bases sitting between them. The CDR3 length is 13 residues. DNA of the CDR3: TGTGCCAGCAGCTTAGATCAAAACAATGAGCAGTTCTTC. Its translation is CASSLDQNNEQFF.

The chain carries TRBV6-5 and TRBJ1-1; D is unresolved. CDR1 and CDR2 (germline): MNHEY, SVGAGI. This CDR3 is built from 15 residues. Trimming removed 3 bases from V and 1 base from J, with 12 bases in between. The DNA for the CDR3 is TGTGCCAGCAGTTATGGTGGCCAGTCGAACACTGAAGCTTTCTTT. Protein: CASSYGGQSNTEAFF.

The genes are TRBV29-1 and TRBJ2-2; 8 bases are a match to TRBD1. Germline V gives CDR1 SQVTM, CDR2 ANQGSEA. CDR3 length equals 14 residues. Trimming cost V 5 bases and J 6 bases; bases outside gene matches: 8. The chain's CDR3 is CSVRQGFTAGELFF. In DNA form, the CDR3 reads TGCAGCGTTCGACAGGGGTTTACGGCCGGGGAGCTGTTTTTT.

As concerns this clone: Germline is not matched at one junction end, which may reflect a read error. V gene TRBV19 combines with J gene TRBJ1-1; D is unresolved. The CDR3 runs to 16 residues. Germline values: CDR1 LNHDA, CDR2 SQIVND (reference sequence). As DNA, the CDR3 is TGTGCCAGTAGTCCCTCAATTCGGGGAAGGAACCCTGAAGCTTTCTTT. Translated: CASSPSIRGRNPEAFF.

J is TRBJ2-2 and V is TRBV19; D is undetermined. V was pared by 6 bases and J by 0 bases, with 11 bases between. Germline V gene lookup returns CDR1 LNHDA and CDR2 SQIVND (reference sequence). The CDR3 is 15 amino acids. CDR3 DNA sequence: TGTGCCAGTAGCCTCCCGGTTACGAACACCGGGGAGCTGTTTTTT. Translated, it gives CASSLPVTNTGELFF. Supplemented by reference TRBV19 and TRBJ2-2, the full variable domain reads DGGITQSPKYLFRKEGQNVTLSCEQNLNHDAMYWYRQDPGQGLRLIYYSQIVNDFQKGDIAEGYSVSREKKESFPLTVTSAQKNPTAFYLCASSLPVTNTGELFFGEGSRLTVL.

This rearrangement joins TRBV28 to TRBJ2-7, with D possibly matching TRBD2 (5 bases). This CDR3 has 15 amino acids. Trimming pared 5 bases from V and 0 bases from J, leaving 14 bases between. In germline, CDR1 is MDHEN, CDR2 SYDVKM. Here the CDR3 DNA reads TGTGCCAGCAGTGGGCCGGGGTTGGGCTCCTACGAGCAGTACTTC. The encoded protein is CASSGPGLGSYEQYF.

DNA for the CDR3: TGTGCCAGCAGCCTATCAACTAGTTTACCCGACGAGCAGTACTTC. It yields the protein CASSLSTSLPDEQYF. The chain has TRBV25-1 and TRBJ2-7; possibly TRBD2 for D (5 bases). Germline lookup yields CDR1 MGHDK and CDR2 SYGVNS. Trimming left V 6 bases short and J 5 bases short, with 20 bases between. The length of the CDR3 is 15 residues.